The rows below give T cell receptor beta chains drawn from one sample of a study of graft-versus-host responses after intestinal transplantation. These receptors' antigens are unknown. The repertoire was sequenced with immunoSEQ multiplex PCR; TCRdb's copy has only in-frame clones and lacks some. The data show tens of thousands of clones, with more than 70% seen just once and roughly 2.5% held by the top ten. The starting material was unstimulated CD8+ T cells sorted from spleen or lymph node cells, obtained before intestinal transplant. These receptors were taken from a human donor who received an intestinal transplant. Each CDR3 is given without its conserved first and last residue. The order of the fields is clone size, V gene, CDR3 length, J gene, CDR3 protein. Size is omitted from some rows. Given values are once, few, many or a class for expanded clones.

NA	TRBV4-1	16	TRBJ2-7	ASSRGGGTSGSGGEQY
NA	TRBV28	17	TRBJ2-6	ASSSPIGRAHSGANVLT
NA	TRBV6-1	12	TRBJ1-6	ASGRGSENSPLH
NA	TRBV6-1	16	TRBJ1-3	ASSAAATPYTSGNTIY
NA	TRBV11-2	13	TRBJ1-5	ASSLTGYSNQPQH
NA	TRBV29-1	15	TRBJ2-3	SVEDILAGIGPGTQY
NA	TRBV11-2	14	TRBJ2-7	ASSLETGHLLYEQY
NA	TRBV10-2	17	TRBJ1-1	ASSESTGEQPGIDTEAF
NA	TRBV11-2	11	TRBJ2-7	ASSLQGGYEQY
NA	TRBV27	13	TRBJ2-3	ASRPGLAGIDTQY
few	TRBV5-4	13	TRBJ2-3	ASSTLSGVTDTQY
NA	TRBV5-6	12	TRBJ2-5	ASSLASQGETQY
NA	TRBV5-1	13	NA	ASSLSAQGTYEQY
once	TRBV18	13	TRBJ1-2	ASSPEDRGDGGYT
NA	TRBV5-1	14	TRBJ2-2	ASSFRDRVYTGELF
NA	TRBV5-6	13	TRBJ1-2	ASSLGAVSNYGYT
NA	TRBV27	12	TRBJ1-4	ASSSDTGGEKLF
NA	TRBV7-6	12	TRBJ2-5	ASSQSGAQETQY
few	TRBV10-3	12	TRBJ2-7	AISRHGGRREQY
NA	TRBV5-1	9	TRBJ2-7	ASSSGYEQY
NA	TRBV7-9	13	TRBJ2-7	ASSFVGRDPYEQY
NA	TRBV5-1	13	TRBJ1-4	ASSLRQGINEKLF
NA	TRBV6-6	9	TRBJ2-1	ASRGDNEQF
NA	TRBV29-1	9	TRBJ1-5	SVEIGTGVH
NA	TRBV27	13	TRBJ2-1	ASSPYRGSSNEQF
NA	TRBV6-5	13	TRBJ2-3	ASSPSGGGTDTQY
few	TRBV28	13	TRBJ1-2	ASSFRDRGNYGYT
NA	TRBV28	14	TRBJ1-2	ASSLWPQRAGGGYT
NA	TRBV11-1	14	TRBJ2-1	ASSLGGQGAWNEQF
NA	TRBV9	14	TRBJ2-1	ASSVSRSGRSNEQF
NA	TRBV2	13	TRBJ2-6	ASRQGVNGANVLT
NA	TRBV25-1	12	TRBJ2-2	ASSGQGDTGELF
NA	TRBV27	14	TRBJ2-7	ASRPIGTGGNYEQY
NA	TRBV4-1	13	TRBJ2-7	ASSQEQGYSYEQY
NA	TRBV5-6	11	TRBJ1-1	ASSRPETDEAF
NA	TRBV27	13	TRBJ2-2	ASSSGTGNTGELF
NA	TRBV4-1	13	TRBJ2-7	ASSPQGQGPYEQY
NA	TRBV27	13	TRBJ1-5	ASSSRGFGNQPQH
NA	TRBV7-9	17	TRBJ2-5	ASSLVLAGGSGVGETQY
NA	TRBV28	12	TRBJ1-1	ASSLTGRGTEAF